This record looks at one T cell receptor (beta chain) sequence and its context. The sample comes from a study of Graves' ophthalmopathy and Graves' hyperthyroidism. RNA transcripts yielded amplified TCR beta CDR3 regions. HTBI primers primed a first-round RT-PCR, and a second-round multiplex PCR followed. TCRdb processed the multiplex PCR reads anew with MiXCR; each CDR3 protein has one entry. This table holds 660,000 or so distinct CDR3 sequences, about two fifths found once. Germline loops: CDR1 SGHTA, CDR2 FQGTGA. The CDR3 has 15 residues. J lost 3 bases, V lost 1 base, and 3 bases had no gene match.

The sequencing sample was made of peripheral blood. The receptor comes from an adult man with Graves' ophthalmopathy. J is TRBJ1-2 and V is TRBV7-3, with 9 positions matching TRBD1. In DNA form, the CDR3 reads TGTGCCAGCAGCTTAAATAGGACAGGGGACTATGGCTACACCTTC. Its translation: CASSLNRTGDYGYTF.